A single T cell receptor beta chain is shown here with its context. It lacks a known antigen. No much larger clone is present one base from it, and per-base qualities are unavailable. TCRbeta CDR3 regions were amplified from genomic DNA using the immunoSEQ Assay, a bias-controlled multiplex PCR. As for how the authors treated the data: The number of nucleated cells in each sample was estimated by amplification of reference gene primers within the assay. Sequence reads were collapsed and filtered to measure the absolute abundance of every unique TCRbeta CDR3 rearrangement. For each sample, productive Simpson clonality was calculated by taking the square root of Simpson's diversity index across productive rearrangements. Held by TCRdb, this immuneACCESS table contains in-frame sequences only and omits some clones. Under half of the omission traces to an unresolved V gene where checked; the cause of the rest is unknown. The V and J calls and clone size come from that table; D and trimming were worked out from the DNA. The sample table shows roughly 290,000 clones, and over 75% are seen once. Approximately 6.8% of the sample rests with the top ten.

These data originate in a study of blood T cell repertoires in COVID-19 (dated by TCRdb to 2020 to 2021). Study-wide context: The collaborator samples originated in the United States, Italy and Spain and spanned the acute and convalescent phases of COVID-19. Samples were obtained from the ongoing ImmuneRACE study (first 160 participants) and from 1,200 or so subjects provided by 6 global collaborators. The dataset comprised deeply sampled blood TCRbeta repertoires from subjects exposed to, actively infected with, or recovered from COVID-19. The repertoires were released in a freely available public database intended as a resource for research on the immune response to SARS-CoV-2. Where HLA class I and class II types were available, the types were taken from metadata supplied by the sample provider, not from assay-based typing. The prospective study material was composed of cDNA or gDNA derived from T cells, B-cell-depleted T cells, or PBMCs. A de-identified subject ID, COVID-19 status, age in years and sex were almost always included in the sample metadata.

Results and caveats for the whole study, not just this receptor: The quantity of clinical and demographic metadata differed by source and by participant and was supplied without curation.

Looking up the germline V gene (reference sequence) yields CDR1 MNHEY and CDR2 SMNVEV. The CDR3 goes from the cysteine to the phenylalanine over 16 residues. CDR3 DNA is the only sequence kept; it has 48 bases, read in frame from the first base. V was cut back by 2 bases and J by 0 bases, leaving a gap of 11 bases between them. One collaborating source in Seattle enrolled patients during active infection and followed them longitudinally through the course of disease. Collaborating institutions collected whole blood in K2EDTA tubes following their own protocols. For TCRbeta analysis, collaborators shipped samples as frozen whole blood, isolated PBMCs, or DNA extracted from either of those sample types.

This chain is built from TRBV27 and TRBJ2-1, and the D gene may be TRBD2, 6 bases matching. Sequenced: peripheral blood. This TCR came from a woman in her thirties with COVID-19, enrolled during active disease. CDR3 protein: CASSLKRASSYNEQFF. The DNA is as follows: TGTGCCAGCAGTTTAAAGCGGGCGAGCTCCTACAATGAGCAGTTCTTC.